This TCR beta chain was sequenced in a study of shared clonotypes between healthy human individuals. Deep-level settings were used for running the assay. The repertoire was sequenced with immunoSEQ multiplex PCR; TCRdb's copy has only in-frame clones and lacks some. The repertoire includes hundreds of thousands of clones, about four fifths of them detected once, and about 13% sits in the top ten. Participating donors were healthy, HIV-negative adults free of recent acute infections or vaccinations. Only Caucasian adults living in Nashville, Tennessee served as donors. This clone has only one observation. Its specificity is unknown. Study results and limitations: Clonotype sharing among donors was thought likely to change with sequencing depth.

Trimming pared 5 bases from V and 6 bases from J, leaving 14 bases between. The CDR3 has 14 residues. CDR1 and CDR2 from the germline V gene are LNHDA and SQIVND (reference sequence). This receptor was taken from a woman in her forties in good health. Some clones in this sample may be carry-over from other donors' samples. Sequences were obtained from PBMCs. The rearrangement uses TRBV19 and TRBJ1-5; D might be TRBD1 (6 bases). The CDR3 spells CASSLQGRSQPQHF. The CDR3 bases are TGTGCCAGTAGTTTACAGGGACGTAGTCAGCCCCAGCATTTT.